The next 19 T cell receptor beta chains were all read from a single sample in a study of blood T cell repertoires in COVID-19. Produced via immunoSEQ multiplex PCR; TCRdb's table is partial and in-frame only. This sample has over 150,000 clones, with approximately 82% found just once. The source material was peripheral blood. Receptors were obtained from a human donor in a cohort sampled during active COVID-19.

This clone was seen a handful of times. The chain joins TRBV11-2 to TRBJ1-6, with 9 bases identical to TRBD1. J was trimmed by 7 bases and V by 3 bases; bases with no gene match: 7. The germline gives CDR1 SGHAT, CDR2 FQNNGV. CDR3 length equals 16 residues. CDR3: CASSFAGTGTNSPLHF. Here the CDR3 DNA reads TGTGCCAGCAGCTTCGCCGGGACAGGGACCAATTCACCCCTCCACTTT.

The V call is TRBV5-1, the J call TRBJ1-4; 7 bases match TRBD1. V lost 0 bases and J lost 6; bases outside the gene matches: 5. Germline values: CDR1 SGHRS, CDR2 YFSETQ. This CDR3 is 15 amino acids long. The chain's CDR3 is CASSLVVGGDEKLFF. The CDR3 DNA reads TGCGCCAGCAGCTTGGTTGTAGGGGGCGATGAAAAACTGTTTTTT.

The V call is TRBV25-1, the J call TRBJ1-2; 8 positions match TRBD1. The germline CDR1 and CDR2 sequences are MGHDK and SYGVNS. The CDR3 extends over 15 amino acids. J lost 4 bases, V lost 2 bases, and 6 bases had no gene match. The DNA for the CDR3 is TGTGCCAGCAGTGAAGGGGACAGGAGCTCCTATGGCTACACCTTC. It yields the protein CASSEGDRSSYGYTF.

The CDR3 here is CATSRDEGEQYF. In nucleotides, the CDR3 is TGTGCCACCAGCAGAGATGAGGGAGAGCAGTACTTC. V gene TRBV15 combines with J gene TRBJ2-7; maybe TRBD2 (5 bases). CDR1 is LNHNV and CDR2 is YYDKDF in the germline V gene (reference sequence). The V end was cut by 0 bases, the J end by 7 bases, with 7 bases between. The CDR3 is 12 amino acids.

This chain links TRBV7-6 with TRBJ2-5; 8 bases are a match to TRBD2. The CDR3 totals 15 residues. Germline V gene data show CDR1 as SGHVS and CDR2 as FNYEAQ. V lost 0 bases to trimming and J lost 4 bases; unmatched junction nucleotides: 4. Here the CDR3 reads CASSLAMLAGETQYF. In DNA, the CDR3 is TGTGCCAGCAGCTTAGCGATGCTAGCGGGAGAGACCCAGTACTTC.

The chain employs TRBV7-2 and TRBJ2-7, with TRBD2 identical over 7 bases. CDR1 and CDR2 from the germline V gene are SGHTA and FQGNSA. Germline trimming cut 1 base from V and 3 bases from J; bases unmatched to any gene: 9. The CDR3 totals 16 residues. The DNA of the CDR3 is TGTGCCAGCAGCTTAGTGGGAGGGGATGGAGGCTACGAGCAGTACTTC. It yields the protein CASSLVGGDGGYEQYF.

This rearrangement joins TRBV5-6 to TRBJ1-4, with TRBD1 matching over 9 bases. CDR3 length: 15 residues. CDR1 and CDR2 from the germline V gene are SGHDT and YYEEEE. With V trimmed by 3 bases and J by 8 bases, 8 bases remained unmatched. CDR3 DNA sequence: TGTGCCAGCAGCTCACCGGGACAGGGAGTCGAAAAACTGTTTTTT. Amino acids: CASSSPGQGVEKLFF.

The chain is built from TRBV18 and TRBJ1-2; D ambiguous. V was cut by 3 bases and J by 2 bases, with 16 bases left in between. CDR3 length: 16 amino acids. CDR1 and CDR2 (germline): KGHSH, LQKENI. The CDR3 loop reads CASSPGGAGPNYGYTF. CDR3 nucleotides: TGTGCCAGCTCACCTGGAGGTGCCGGACCGAACTATGGCTACACCTTC.

V gene TRBV5-1 combines with J gene TRBJ2-2, with D possibly being TRBD1 (5 bases). The CDR3 is 17 residues long. Trimming pared 3 bases from V and 2 bases from J, leaving 17 bases between. The germline V gene encodes CDR1 SGHRS and CDR2 YFSETQ. In DNA, the CDR3 is TGCGCCAGCAGCTCTACTGGGGCAGCCGTTAACACCGGGGAGCTGTTTTTT. Translating gives CASSSTGAAVNTGELFF.

There are a few counts of this clone. The rearrangement joins TRBV24-1 to TRBJ1-2; 7 bases fit TRBD1. The CDR3 runs 14 residues. CDR1 and CDR2 (germline): KGHDR, SFDVKD. The trim removed 5 bases at V and 4 bases at J, leaving 6 bases unmatched. The CDR3 protein is CATSARQGTYGYTF. CDR3 DNA: TGTGCCACCAGTGCTCGACAGGGAACCTATGGCTACACCTTC.

The genes are TRBV28 and TRBJ2-7; 7 bases agree with TRBD1. Germline V gene data show CDR1 as MDHEN and CDR2 as SYDVKM. The CDR3 loop spans 14 amino acids. Trimming removed 8 bases from V and 2 bases from J; junction bases left unmatched: 9. Written as DNA, the CDR3 is TGTGCCAGCGCCGGGACAGTATTTACCTACGAGCAGTACTTC. The encoded protein is CASAGTVFTYEQYF.

The rearrangement uses TRBV5-5 and TRBJ2-4; possibly TRBD2 for D (5 bases). Germline CDR1 is SGHKS and CDR2 is YYEKEE (reference sequence). CDR3 length: 15 amino acids. Trimming removed 0 bases at V and 8 bases at J, with 15 bases between. The DNA of the CDR3 is TGTGCCAGCAGCTTGGTTGAGCGGAGTGGTGACATTCAGTACTTC. It specifies CASSLVERSGDIQYF.

The J gene is TRBJ2-1, the V gene TRBV5-4; D gene uncertain. Germline V CDR1 and CDR2: SGHNT, YYREEE (reference sequence). The CDR3 contains 11 residues. V was cut by 4 bases and J by 8 bases, with 7 bases left in between. CDR3 amino acids: CASSLEYEQFF. The CDR3 coding sequence is TGTGCCAGCAGCCTTGAGTATGAGCAGTTCTTC.

This rearrangement joins TRBV19 to TRBJ2-7, with D possibly matching TRBD2 (5 bases). Trimming shortened V by 0 bases and J by 4 bases, and 13 bases separated the two germline ends. Per the germline V gene, CDR1 is LNHDA and CDR2 is SQIVND (reference sequence). CDR3 length: 15 amino acids. CDR3 loop: CASSIERGVGYEQYF. In DNA, the CDR3 is TGTGCCAGTAGTATAGAACGGGGAGTCGGGTACGAGCAGTACTTC.

The chain couples TRBV28 to TRBJ1-2; TRBD1 matches 12 bases. The V segment lost 6 bases and the J segment 6 bases; nucleotides outside the gene matches: 8. The V gene's germline CDR1 is MDHEN and CDR2 SYDVKM. This CDR3 has 15 amino acids. This chain's CDR3 is CASRGTGGVIHGYTF. In DNA, the CDR3 is TGTGCCAGCAGAGGGACAGGGGGCGTTATACATGGCTACACCTTC.

This chain links TRBV6-2 or TRBV6-3 with TRBJ1-2; 10 nucleotides match TRBD1. Germline trimming cut 6 bases from V and 7 bases from J; bases unmatched to any gene: 29. Germline CDR1 and CDR2: MNHEY and SVGEGT. This CDR3 region has 21 residues. This chain's CDR3 is CASSPALYGLTGQGVSFGYTF. In DNA form, the CDR3 reads TGTGCCAGCAGCCCAGCCCTATACGGGCTGACAGGACAGGGGGTCTCCTTTGGCTACACCTTC.

The genes are TRBV28 and TRBJ1-6; 7 positions match TRBD1. The CDR3 totals 15 residues. Looked up from germline, CDR1 is MDHEN and CDR2 is SYDVKM. With V trimmed by 3 bases and J by 9 bases, 8 bases remained unmatched. As DNA, the CDR3 is TGTGCCAGCAGTTTTTCCGGAGGGGGCGGTTCACCCCTCCACTTT. Protein sequence: CASSFSGGGGSPLHF.

V and J are TRBV5-1 and TRBJ1-1; D uncertain. CDR3 length: 19 amino acids. The germline CDR1 and CDR2 sequences are SGHRS and YFSETQ. With 0 bases removed from V and 3 bases from J, the gap between germline ends came to 24 bases. The CDR3 DNA reads as TGCGCCAGCAGCTTGGTTTCGGGAGGAGGGTTCAATTTGGACACTGAAGCTTTCTTT. It codes for CASSLVSGGGFNLDTEAFF. The complete variable domain, with remaining parts taken from reference TRBV5-1 and TRBJ1-1, reads KAGVTQTPRYLIKTRGQQVTLSCSPISGHRSVSWYQQTPGQGLQFLFEYFSETQRNKGNFPGRFSGRQFSNSRSEMNVSTLELGDSALYLCASSLVSGGGFNLDTEAFFGQGTRLTVV.

The chain employs TRBV7-2 and TRBJ2-2; the match to TRBD2 covers 11 bases. Germline V lookup: CDR1 SGHTA, CDR2 FQGNSA. V shed 0 bases and J 7 bases; nucleotides not matched to a gene: 1. This CDR3 is 15 amino acids long. The CDR3 loop reads CASSLAGLAVGELFF. CDR3 coding DNA: TGTGCCAGCAGCTTAGCGGGACTAGCGGTCGGGGAGCTGTTTTTT.